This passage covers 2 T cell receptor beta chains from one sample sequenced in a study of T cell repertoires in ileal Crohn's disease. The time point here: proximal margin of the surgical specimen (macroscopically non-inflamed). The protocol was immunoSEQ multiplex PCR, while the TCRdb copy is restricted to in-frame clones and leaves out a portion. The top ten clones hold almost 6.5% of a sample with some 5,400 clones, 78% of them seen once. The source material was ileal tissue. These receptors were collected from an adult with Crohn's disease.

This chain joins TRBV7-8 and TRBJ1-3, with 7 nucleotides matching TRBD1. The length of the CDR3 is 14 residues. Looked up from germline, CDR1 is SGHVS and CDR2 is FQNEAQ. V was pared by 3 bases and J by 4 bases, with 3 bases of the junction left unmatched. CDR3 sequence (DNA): TGTGCCAGCAGCTTCGACAGGGTCGGAAACACCATATATTTT. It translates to CASSFDRVGNTIYF. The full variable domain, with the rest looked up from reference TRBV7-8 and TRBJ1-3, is GAGVSQSPRYKVAKRGQDVALRCDPISGHVSLFWYQQALGQGPEFLTYFQNEAQLDKSGLPSDRFFAERPEGSVSTLKIQRTQQEDSAVYLCASSFDRVGNTIYFGEGSWLTVV.

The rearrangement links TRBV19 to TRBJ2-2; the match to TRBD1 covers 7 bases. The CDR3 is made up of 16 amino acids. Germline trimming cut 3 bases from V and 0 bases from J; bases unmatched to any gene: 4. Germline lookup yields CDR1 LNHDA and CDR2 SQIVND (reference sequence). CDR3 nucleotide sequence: TGTGCCAGTAGTATGACAGGGCCGCCGAACACCGGGGAGCTGTTTTTT. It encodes CASSMTGPPNTGELFF. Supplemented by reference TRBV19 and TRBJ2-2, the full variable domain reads DGGITQSPKYLFRKEGQNVTLSCEQNLNHDAMYWYRQDPGQGLRLIYYSQIVNDFQKGDIAEGYSVSREKKESFPLTVTSAQKNPTAFYLCASSMTGPPNTGELFFGEGSRLTVL.